This T cell receptor (beta chain) was identified in a study of T cell responses to AZD1222 COVID-19 vaccine. Study results and limitations: The breadth and depth of Spike-specific TCRs increased once two AZD1222 doses had been given. Baseline seropositives among AZD1222 recipients totaled only five or six. White British ancestry dominated among donors, who included more females, and clonal diversity was possibly underestimated. There were repertoire samples only from the period after the peak T cell response.

The table lists this clone with a few counts. No antigen is known for it. Clones were read by immunoSEQ multiplex PCR, and TCRdb kept only the in-frame ones, dropping some. The sample shows approximately 190,000 clones, approximately 87% of them seen only once. The germline gives CDR1 MRHNA, CDR2 SNTAGT. V gave up 4 bases and J gave up 5 bases, with 9 bases separating them. This CDR3 spans 13 amino acids. The clonotype was recovered from an adult in good health. The specimen comprised peripheral blood, sampled on day 0 of MenACWY control vaccination. The chain employs TRBV6-4 and TRBJ2-1; tentative D call: TRBD1 (5 bases). The CDR3 nucleotides read TGTGCCAGCAGTGCCGACAGTAACAATGAGCAGTTCTTC. Translated, it gives CASSADSNNEQFF.